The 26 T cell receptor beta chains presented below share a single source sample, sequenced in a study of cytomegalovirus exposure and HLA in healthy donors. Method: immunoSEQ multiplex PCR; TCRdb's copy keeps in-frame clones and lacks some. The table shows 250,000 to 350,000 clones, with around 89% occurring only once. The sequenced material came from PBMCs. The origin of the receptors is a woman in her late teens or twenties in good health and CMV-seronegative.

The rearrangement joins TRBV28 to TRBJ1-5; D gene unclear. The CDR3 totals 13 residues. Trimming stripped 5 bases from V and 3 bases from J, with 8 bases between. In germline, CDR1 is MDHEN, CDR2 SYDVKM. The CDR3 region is CASSARNNQPQHF. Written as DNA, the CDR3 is TGTGCCAGCAGTGCTAGGAACAATCAGCCCCAGCATTTT.

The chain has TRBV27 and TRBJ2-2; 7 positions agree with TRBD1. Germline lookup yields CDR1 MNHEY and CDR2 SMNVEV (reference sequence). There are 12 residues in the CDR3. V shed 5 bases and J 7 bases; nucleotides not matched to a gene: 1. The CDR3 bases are TGTGCCAGCAGTCACAGGGGCGGGGAGCTGTTTTTT. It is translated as CASSHRGGELFF.

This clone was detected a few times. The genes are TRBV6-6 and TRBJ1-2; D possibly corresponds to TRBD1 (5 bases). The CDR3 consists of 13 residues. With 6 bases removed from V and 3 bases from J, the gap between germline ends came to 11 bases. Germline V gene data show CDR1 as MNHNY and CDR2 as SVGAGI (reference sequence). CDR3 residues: CASSRGDYYGYTF. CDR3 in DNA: TGTGCCAGCAGCCGGGGGGATTACTATGGCTACACCTTC.

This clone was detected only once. This chain's CDR3 is CASSVQRAGANVLTF. The CDR3 DNA reads TGTGCCAGCAGTGTGCAGAGGGCTGGGGCCAACGTCCTGACTTTC. The chain carries TRBV27 and TRBJ2-6; D perhaps matches TRBD2 (5 bases). The CDR3 is 15 residues long. Germline lookup yields CDR1 MNHEY and CDR2 SMNVEV (reference sequence). The germline V and J ends were trimmed by 5 bases and 2 bases, with 10 bases remaining between them.

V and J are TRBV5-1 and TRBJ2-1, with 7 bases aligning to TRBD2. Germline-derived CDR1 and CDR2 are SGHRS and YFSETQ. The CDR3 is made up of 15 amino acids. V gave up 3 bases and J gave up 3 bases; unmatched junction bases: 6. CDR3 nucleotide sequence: TGCGCCAGCAGCTCGGTGGGAGGGGACTACAATGAGCAGTTCTTC. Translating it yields CASSSVGGDYNEQFF.

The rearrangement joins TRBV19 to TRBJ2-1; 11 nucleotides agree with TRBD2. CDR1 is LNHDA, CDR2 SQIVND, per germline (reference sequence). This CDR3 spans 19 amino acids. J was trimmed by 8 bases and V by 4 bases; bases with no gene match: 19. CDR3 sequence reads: CASSTRLAGLGGGVHEQFF. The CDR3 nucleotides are TGTGCCAGTAGTACCAGACTAGCGGGACTGGGGGGGGGAGTGCATGAGCAGTTCTTC.

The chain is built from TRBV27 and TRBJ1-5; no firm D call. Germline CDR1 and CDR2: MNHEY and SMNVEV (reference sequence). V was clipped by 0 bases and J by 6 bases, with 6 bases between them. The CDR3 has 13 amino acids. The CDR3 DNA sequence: TGTGCCAGCAGTTTATCGGAGGTTCAGCCCCAGCATTTT. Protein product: CASSLSEVQPQHF.

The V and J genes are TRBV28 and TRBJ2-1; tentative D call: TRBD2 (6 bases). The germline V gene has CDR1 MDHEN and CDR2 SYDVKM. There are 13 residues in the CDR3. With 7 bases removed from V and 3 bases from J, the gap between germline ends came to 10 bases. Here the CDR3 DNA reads TGTGCCAGCATCGGAGGGAACTACAATGAGCAGTTCTTC. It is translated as CASIGGNYNEQFF.

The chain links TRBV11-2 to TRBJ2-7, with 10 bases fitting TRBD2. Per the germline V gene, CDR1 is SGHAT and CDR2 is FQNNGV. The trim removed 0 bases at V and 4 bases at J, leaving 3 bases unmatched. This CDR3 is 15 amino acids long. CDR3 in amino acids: CASSLELAGLYEQYF. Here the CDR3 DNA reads TGTGCCAGCAGCTTAGAACTAGCGGGATTGTACGAGCAGTACTTC.

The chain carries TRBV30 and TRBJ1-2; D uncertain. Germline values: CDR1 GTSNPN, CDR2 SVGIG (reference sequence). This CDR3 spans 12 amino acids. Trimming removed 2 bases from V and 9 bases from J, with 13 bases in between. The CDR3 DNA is TGTGCCTGGAGTAGGACTCTTGCTAGCTACACCTTC. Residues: CAWSRTLASYTF.

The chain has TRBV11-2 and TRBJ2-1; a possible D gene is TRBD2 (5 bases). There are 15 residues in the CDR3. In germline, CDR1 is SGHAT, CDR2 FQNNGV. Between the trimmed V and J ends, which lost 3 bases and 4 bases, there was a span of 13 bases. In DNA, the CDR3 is TGTGCCAGCAGCTTTGGGCTAGCACAATACAATGAGCAGTTCTTC. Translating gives CASSFGLAQYNEQFF.

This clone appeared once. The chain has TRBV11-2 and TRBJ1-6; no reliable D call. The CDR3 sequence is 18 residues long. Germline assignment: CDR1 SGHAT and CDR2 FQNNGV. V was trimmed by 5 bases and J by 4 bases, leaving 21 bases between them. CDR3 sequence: CASSPARMGRHYNSPLHF. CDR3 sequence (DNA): TGTGCCAGCAGCCCCGCTCGTATGGGGAGACATTATAATTCACCCCTCCACTTT. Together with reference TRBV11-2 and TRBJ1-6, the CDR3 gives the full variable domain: EAGVAQSPRYKIIEKRQSVAFWCNPISGHATLYWYQQILGQGPKLLIQFQNNGVVDDSQLPKDRFSAERLKGVDSTLKIQPAKLEDSAVYLCASSPARMGRHYNSPLHFGNGTRLTVT.

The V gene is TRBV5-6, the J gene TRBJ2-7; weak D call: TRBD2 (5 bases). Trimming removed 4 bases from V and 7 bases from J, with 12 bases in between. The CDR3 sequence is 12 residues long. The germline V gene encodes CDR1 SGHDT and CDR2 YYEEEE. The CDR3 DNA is TGTGCCAGCAGCGGAGGTATGGTGGAGCAGTACTTC. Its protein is CASSGGMVEQYF.

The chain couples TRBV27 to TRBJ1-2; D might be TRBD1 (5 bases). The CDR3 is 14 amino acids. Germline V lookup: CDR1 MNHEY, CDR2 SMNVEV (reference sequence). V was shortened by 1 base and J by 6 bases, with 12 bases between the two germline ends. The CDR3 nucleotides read TGTGCCAGCAGTTTATTCCAGGGTTGGGATGGCTACACCTTC. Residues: CASSLFQGWDGYTF.

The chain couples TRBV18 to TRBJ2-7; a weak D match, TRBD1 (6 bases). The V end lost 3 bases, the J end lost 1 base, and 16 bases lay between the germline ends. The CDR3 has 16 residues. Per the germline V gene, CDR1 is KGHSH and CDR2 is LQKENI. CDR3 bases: TGTGCCAGCTCACCTAGCCTGGGGGCTGGTTCCTACGAGCAGTACTTC. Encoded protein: CASSPSLGAGSYEQYF.

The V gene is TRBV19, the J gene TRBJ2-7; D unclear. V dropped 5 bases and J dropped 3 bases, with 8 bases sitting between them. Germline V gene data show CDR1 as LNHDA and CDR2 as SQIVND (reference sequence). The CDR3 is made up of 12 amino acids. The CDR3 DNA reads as TGTGCCAGTAGTTCAGGCAACTACGAGCAGTACTTC. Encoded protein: CASSSGNYEQYF. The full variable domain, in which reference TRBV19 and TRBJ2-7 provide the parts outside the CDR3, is DGGITQSPKYLFRKEGQNVTLSCEQNLNHDAMYWYRQDPGQGLRLIYYSQIVNDFQKGDIAEGYSVSREKKESFPLTVTSAQKNPTAFYLCASSSGNYEQYFGPGTRLTVT.

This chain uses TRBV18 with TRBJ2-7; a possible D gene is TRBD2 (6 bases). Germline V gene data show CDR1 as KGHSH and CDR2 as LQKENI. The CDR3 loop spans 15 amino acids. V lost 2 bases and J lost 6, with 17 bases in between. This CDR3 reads CASSPAPSAFIEQYF. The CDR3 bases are TGTGCCAGCTCACCAGCACCTAGCGCGTTCATCGAGCAGTACTTC.

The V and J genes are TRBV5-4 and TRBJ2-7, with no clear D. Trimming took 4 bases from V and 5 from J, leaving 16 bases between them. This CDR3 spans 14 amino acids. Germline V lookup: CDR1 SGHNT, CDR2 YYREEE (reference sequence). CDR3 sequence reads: CASSPLGTPHEQYF. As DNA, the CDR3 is TGTGCCAGCAGCCCCCTGGGCACACCCCACGAGCAGTACTTC.

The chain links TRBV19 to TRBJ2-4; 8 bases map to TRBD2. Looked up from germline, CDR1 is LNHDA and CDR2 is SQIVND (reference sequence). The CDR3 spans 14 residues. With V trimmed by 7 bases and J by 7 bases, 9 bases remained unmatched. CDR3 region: CASNTLAEPNIQYF. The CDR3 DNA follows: TGTGCCAGTAACACACTAGCGGAACCGAACATTCAGTACTTC.

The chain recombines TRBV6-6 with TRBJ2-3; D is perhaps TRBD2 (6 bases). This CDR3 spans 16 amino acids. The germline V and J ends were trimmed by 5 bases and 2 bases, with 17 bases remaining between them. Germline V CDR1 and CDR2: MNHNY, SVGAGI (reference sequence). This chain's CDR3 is CASSANGGTYTDTQYF. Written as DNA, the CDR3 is TGTGCCAGCAGTGCAAACGGCGGGACTTACACAGATACGCAGTATTTT.

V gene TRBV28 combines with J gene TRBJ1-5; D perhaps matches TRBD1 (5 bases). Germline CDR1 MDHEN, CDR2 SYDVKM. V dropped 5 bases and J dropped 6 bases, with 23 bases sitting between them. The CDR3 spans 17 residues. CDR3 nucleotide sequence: TGTGCCAGCAGTCTTTTCGATGGGGCGTTGGGTAGTCAGCCCCAGCATTTT. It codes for CASSLFDGALGSQPQHF.

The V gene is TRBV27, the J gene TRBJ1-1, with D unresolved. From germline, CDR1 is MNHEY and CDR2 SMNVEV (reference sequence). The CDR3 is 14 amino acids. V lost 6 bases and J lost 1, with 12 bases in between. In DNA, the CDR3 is TGTGCCAGCAGCCGCGGTCGGGGGAACACTGAAGCTTTCTTT. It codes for CASSRGRGNTEAFF.

The CDR3 spells CASSAHAGGSTDTQYF. The CDR3 DNA sequence: TGTGCCAGCAGTGCGCACGCGGGAGGTAGCACAGATACGCAGTATTTT. This rearrangement joins TRBV25-1 to TRBJ2-3; 8 nucleotides line up with TRBD2. Germline trimming cut 4 bases from V and 0 bases from J; bases unmatched to any gene: 6. The CDR3 is made up of 16 amino acids. Per germline, CDR1 MGHDK and CDR2 SYGVNS.

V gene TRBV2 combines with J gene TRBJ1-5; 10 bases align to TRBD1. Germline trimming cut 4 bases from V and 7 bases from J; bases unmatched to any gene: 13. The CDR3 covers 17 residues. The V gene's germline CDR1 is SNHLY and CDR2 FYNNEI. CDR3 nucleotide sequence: TGTGCCAGCAGTGGCGTTAAGCGACAGGGGGCGTGGCAGCCCCAGCATTTT. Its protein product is CASSGVKRQGAWQPQHF.

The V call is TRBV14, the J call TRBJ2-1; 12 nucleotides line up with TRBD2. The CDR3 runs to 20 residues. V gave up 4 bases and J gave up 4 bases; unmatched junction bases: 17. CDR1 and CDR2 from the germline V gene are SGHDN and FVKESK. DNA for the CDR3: TGTGCCAGCAGCCCGAGAGGGACTAGCGGGCATCCCGGACCGTACAATGAGCAGTTCTTC. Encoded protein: CASSPRGTSGHPGPYNEQFF.

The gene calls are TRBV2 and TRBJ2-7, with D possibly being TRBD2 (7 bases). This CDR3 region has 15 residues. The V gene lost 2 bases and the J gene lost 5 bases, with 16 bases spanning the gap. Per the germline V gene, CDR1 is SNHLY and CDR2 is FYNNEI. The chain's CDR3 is CASSELLGGRHEQYF. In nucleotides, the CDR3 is TGTGCCAGCAGTGAATTGCTCGGGGGGCGTCACGAGCAGTACTTC.